A single T cell receptor (beta chain) is shown here with its context. The entry originates in a study of blood T cell repertoires in COVID-19. The CDR3 consists of 12 residues. V was cut by 6 bases and J by 5 bases, with 8 bases left in between. Data came from immunoSEQ multiplex PCR; TCRdb stores just in-frame clones and leaves some out. The sample has more than 80,000 clones; approximately 80% are singletons. This clonotype was sampled from a human donor in a cohort sampled during active COVID-19. Sequencing was carried out using peripheral blood. The chain is built from TRBV12-3 or TRBV12-4 and TRBJ2-1, with D unresolved. The CDR3 is CASSLPHNEQFF. The CDR3, as DNA: TGTGCCAGCAGCCTTCCCCACAATGAGCAGTTCTTC.